The source of this T cell receptor beta chain is a study of T cell responses to AZD1222 COVID-19 vaccine. Broader study findings: It was only after the peak T cell response that any repertoires were sampled.

Of note for this clone: Its specificity is not known.

V dropped 2 bases and J dropped 8 bases, with 24 bases sitting between them. The germline V gene has CDR1 SGHDN and CDR2 FVKESK. The CDR3 is made up of 18 amino acids. This table comes from immunoSEQ multiplex PCR, and its TCRdb copy is limited to in-frame clones, with some not included. The sample lists about 140,000 clones, around 90% seen once, with 1.9% in the top ten. This TCR was sampled from an adult in good health. This sequence joins TRBV14 and TRBJ1-4, with a tentative D call TRBD1 (5 bases). This material consisted of peripheral blood, taken on day 0 of AZD1222 vaccination. For the CDR3, the DNA is TGTGCCAGCAGCCAAAGGACGGCTCGGGGCGTCGTCGGCGAAAAACTGTTTTTT. It codes for CASSQRTARGVVGEKLFF.